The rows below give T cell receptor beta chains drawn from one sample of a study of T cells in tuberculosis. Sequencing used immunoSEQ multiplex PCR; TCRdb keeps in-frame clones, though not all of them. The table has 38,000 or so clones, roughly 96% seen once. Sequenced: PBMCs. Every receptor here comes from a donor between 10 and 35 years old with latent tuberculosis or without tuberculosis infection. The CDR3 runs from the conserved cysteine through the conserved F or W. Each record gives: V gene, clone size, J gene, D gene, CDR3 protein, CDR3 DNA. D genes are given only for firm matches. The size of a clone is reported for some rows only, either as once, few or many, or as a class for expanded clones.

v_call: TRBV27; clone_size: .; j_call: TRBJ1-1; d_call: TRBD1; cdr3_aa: CASSPWTGGRTEAFF; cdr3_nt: TGTGCCAGCAGTCCATGGACAGGGGGCCGGACTGAAGCTTTCTTT
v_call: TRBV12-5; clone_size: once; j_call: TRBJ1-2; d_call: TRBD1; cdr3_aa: CASPGTGVRDGYTF; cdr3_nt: TGTGCTAGTCCCGGGACAGGGGTTCGAGATGGCTACACCTTC
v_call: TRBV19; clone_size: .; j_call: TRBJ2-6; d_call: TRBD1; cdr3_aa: CASSRRDRGLPGANVLTF; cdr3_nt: TGTGCCAGTAGTCGTCGGGACAGGGGGTTGCCTGGGGCCAACGTCCTGACTTTC
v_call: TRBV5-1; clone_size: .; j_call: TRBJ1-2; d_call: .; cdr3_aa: CASSASTGYTF; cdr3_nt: TGCGCCAGCAGCGCCTCCACAGGCTACACCTTC
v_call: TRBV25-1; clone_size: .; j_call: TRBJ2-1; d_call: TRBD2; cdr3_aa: CASSEGTSGGEAYNEQFF; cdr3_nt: TGTGCCAGCAGTGAGGGGACTAGCGGGGGGGAGGCCTACAATGAGCAGTTCTTC
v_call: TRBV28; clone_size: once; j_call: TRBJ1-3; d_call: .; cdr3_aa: CASSRKDRFSGNTIYF; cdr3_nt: TGTGCCAGCAGCCGAAAAGACAGGTTCTCTGGAAACACCATATATTTT
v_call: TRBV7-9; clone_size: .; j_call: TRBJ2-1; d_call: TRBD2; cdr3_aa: CASSFPTSYEQFF; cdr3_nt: TGTGCCAGCAGCTTCCCGACTAGCTATGAGCAGTTCTTC
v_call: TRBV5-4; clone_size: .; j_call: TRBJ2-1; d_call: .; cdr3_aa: CASSPEGWHEQFF; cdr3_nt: TGTGCCAGCAGCCCAGAGGGTTGGCATGAGCAGTTCTTC
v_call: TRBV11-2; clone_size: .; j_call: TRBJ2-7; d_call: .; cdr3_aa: CASSLSGDSYEQYF; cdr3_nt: TGTGCCAGCAGCTTATCAGGGGACTCCTACGAGCAGTACTTC
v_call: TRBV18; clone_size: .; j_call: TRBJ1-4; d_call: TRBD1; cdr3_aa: CASSPLGQGSEKLFF; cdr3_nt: TGTGCCAGCTCCCCCTTAGGACAGGGAAGCGAAAAACTGTTTTTT
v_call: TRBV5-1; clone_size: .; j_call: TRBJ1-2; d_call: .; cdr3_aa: CASSFSGRYGYTF; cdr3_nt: TGCGCCAGCAGCTTTTCGGGTCGTTATGGCTACACCTTC
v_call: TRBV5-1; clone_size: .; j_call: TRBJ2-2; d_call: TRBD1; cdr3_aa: CASSLSLGGADTGELFF; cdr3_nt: TGCGCCAGCAGCTTGTCTCTAGGGGGCGCCGACACCGGGGAGCTGTTTTTT
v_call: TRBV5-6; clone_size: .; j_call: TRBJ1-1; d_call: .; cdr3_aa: CASSLGGGTEAFF; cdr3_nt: TGTGCCAGCAGCTTGGGGGGAGGCACTGAAGCTTTCTTT
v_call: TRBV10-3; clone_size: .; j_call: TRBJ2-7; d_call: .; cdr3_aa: CAISEVLSAYEQYF; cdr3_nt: TGTGCCATCAGTGAGGTTCTTTCGGCCTACGAGCAGTACTTC
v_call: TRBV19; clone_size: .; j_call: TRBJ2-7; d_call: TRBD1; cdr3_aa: CASSLTGLPYEQYF; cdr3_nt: TGTGCCAGTAGTTTGACAGGGTTGCCCTACGAGCAGTACTTC
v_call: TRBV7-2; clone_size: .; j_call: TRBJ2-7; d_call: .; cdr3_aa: CASSQSGSPGYEQYF; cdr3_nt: TGTGCCAGCAGCCAGAGCGGATCCCCTGGGTACGAGCAGTACTTC
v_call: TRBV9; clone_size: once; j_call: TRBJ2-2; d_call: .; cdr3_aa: CASREGRQNTGELFF; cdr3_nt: TGTGCCAGCAGAGAGGGTAGGCAGAACACCGGGGAGCTGTTTTTT
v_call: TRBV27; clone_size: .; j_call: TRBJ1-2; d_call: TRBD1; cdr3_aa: CASSLGNIKGQGVGYGYTF; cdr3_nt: TGTGCCAGCAGTTTAGGGAACATAAAGGGACAGGGGGTCGGCTATGGCTACACCTTC
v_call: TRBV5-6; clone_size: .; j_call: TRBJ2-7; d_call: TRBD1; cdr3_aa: CASSPQTGFGEQYF; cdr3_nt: TGTGCCAGCAGCCCTCAGACAGGGTTTGGCGAGCAGTACTTC
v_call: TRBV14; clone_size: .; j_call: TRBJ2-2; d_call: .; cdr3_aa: CASREQGPYGAGELFF; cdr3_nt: TGTGCCAGCAGGGAACAGGGACCTTACGGCGCCGGGGAGCTGTTTTTT
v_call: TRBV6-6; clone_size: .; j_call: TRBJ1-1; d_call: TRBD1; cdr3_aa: CASSYMTGLTEAFF; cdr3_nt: TGTGCCAGCAGTTACATGACAGGGTTGACTGAAGCTTTCTTT
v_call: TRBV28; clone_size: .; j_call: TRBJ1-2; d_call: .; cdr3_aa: CASTPSDYGYTF; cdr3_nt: TGTGCCAGCACTCCCAGCGACTATGGCTACACCTTC
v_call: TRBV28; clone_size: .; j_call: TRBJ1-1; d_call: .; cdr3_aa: CASTSGVNTEAFF; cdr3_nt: TGTGCCAGCACTTCAGGGGTGAACACTGAAGCTTTCTTT
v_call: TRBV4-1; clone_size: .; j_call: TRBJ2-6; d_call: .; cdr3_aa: CASSFSEPQSRANVLTF; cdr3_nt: TGCGCCAGCAGCTTTTCTGAACCACAAAGTCGGGCCAACGTCCTGACTTTC
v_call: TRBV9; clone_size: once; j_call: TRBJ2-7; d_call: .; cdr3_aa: CASSVGVFNEQYF; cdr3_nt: TGTGCCAGCAGCGTAGGTGTGTTCAACGAGCAGTACTTC
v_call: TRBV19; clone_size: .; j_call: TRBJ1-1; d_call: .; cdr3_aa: CASSLRGSGEAFF; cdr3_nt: TGTGCCAGTAGCTTGAGGGGGTCTGGTGAAGCTTTCTTT
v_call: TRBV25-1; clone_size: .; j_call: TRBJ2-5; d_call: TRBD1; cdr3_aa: CASIPGQSQETQYF; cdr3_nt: TGTGCCAGCATCCCGGGACAGTCACAAGAGACCCAGTACTTC
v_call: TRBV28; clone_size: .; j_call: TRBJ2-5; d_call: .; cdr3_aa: CASSLGQNQETQYF; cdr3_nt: TGTGCCAGCAGTTTAGGACAGAACCAAGAGACCCAGTACTTC
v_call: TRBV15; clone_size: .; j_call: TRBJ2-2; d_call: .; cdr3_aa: CATSRTLGQINTGELFF; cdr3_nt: TGTGCCACCAGCAGAACCCTTGGACAGATAAACACCGGGGAGCTGTTTTTT
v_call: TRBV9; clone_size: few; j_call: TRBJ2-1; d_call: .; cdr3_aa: CASSVRQGSTHIDEQFF; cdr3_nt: TGTGCCAGCAGCGTGAGGCAGGGCTCAACACACATCGATGAGCAGTTCTTC
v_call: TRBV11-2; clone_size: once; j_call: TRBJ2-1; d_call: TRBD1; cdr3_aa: CASSSDRGVGEQFF; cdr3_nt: TGTGCCAGCAGTTCGGACAGGGGCGTAGGTGAGCAGTTCTTC
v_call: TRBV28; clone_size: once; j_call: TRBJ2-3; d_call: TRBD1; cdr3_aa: CASSSWDRGADTQYF; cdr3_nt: TGTGCCAGCAGTTCTTGGGACAGGGGAGCAGATACGCAGTATTTT
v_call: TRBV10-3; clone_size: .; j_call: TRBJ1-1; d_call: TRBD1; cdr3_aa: CATRDRDREAFF; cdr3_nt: TGTGCCACCCGCGACAGGGACCGTGAAGCTTTCTTT
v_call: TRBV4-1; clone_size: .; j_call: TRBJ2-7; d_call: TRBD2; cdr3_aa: CASSQKLAGGYEQYF; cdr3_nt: TGCGCCAGCAGCCAAAAACTAGCGGGGGGCTACGAGCAGTACTTC
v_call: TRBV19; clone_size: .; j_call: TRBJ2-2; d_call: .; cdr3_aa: CASSAGQTNTGELFF; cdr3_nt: TGTGCCAGTAGTGCGGGACAGACGAACACCGGGGAGCTGTTTTTT
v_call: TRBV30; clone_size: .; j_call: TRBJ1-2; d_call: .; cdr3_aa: CAWSEGRTNYGYTF; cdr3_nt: TGTGCCTGGAGTGAAGGCAGGACTAACTATGGCTACACCTTC
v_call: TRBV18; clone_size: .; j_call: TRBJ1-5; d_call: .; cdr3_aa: CASSPGPSVWNQPQHF; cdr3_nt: TGTGCCAGCTCACCGGGACCTAGCGTATGGAATCAGCCCCAGCATTTT
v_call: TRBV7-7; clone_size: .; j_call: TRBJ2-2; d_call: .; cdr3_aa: CASSLDTAGTGELFF; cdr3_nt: TGTGCTAGCAGCTTGGACACGGCAGGCACCGGGGAGCTGTTTTTT
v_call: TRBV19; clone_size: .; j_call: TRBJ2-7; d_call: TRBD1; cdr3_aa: CASSARDRVHEQYF; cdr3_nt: TGTGCCAGTAGTGCCCGGGACAGGGTCCACGAGCAGTACTTC
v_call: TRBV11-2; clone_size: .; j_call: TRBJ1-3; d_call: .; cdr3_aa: CASSLGLDRQLRSGNTIYF; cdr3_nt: TGTGCCAGCAGCTTAGGCTTAGACCGACAGCTTCGCTCTGGAAACACCATATATTTT
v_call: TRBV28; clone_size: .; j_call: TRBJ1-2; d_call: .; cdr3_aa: CASGRVRDGYTF; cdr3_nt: TGTGCCAGCGGAAGGGTCAGGGATGGCTACACCTTC
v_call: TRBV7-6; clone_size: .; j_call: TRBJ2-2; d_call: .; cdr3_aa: CASSSTTSNTGELFF; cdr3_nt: TGTGCCAGCAGCTCCACTACGTCAAACACCGGGGAGCTGTTTTTT
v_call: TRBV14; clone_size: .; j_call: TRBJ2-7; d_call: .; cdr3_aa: CASSQGSGGRYEQYF; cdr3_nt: TGTGCCAGCAGCCAAGGGTCAGGAGGGAGATACGAGCAGTACTTC
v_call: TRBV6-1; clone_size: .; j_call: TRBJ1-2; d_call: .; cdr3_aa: CASRTQDSNYGYTF; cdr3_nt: TGTGCCAGCAGAACTCAGGACAGCAACTATGGCTACACCTTC
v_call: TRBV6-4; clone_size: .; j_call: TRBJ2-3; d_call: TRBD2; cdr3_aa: CASSDSKRGHTDTQYF; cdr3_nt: TGTGCCAGCAGTGACTCGAAGCGGGGGCACACAGATACGCAGTATTTT
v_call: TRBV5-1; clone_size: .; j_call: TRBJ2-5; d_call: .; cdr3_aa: CASSLEHKYQETQYF; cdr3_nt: TGCGCCAGCAGCTTGGAGCATAAGTACCAAGAGACCCAGTACTTC
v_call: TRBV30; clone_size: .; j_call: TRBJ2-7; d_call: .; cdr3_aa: CAWSVVAEGEQYF; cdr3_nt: TGTGCCTGGAGTGTGGTGGCGGAGGGCGAGCAGTACTTC